The entry that follows covers one TCR beta chain sequence. What it recognizes is unknown. One end of the junction is discordant with germline, which a read error may explain. The CDR3 consists of 16 residues. Germline V gene data show CDR1 as SNHLY and CDR2 as FYNNEI. Primed by a sample-barcoded 5' primer and a J-beta primer mix, a second PCR proceeded for 7 to 11 cycles. TCRdb passed the 5' RACE reads through MiXCR, listing each CDR3 protein once. The data show 1.5 million to 2 million distinct CDR3 sequences, 25% to 30% seen once. The data originate from a study of blood T cells in healthy people across ages. General study points: As age increased, TCR beta diversity per million T cells fell in a roughly linear fashion.

The sequence came from a woman aged 25-40 years in good health. Material for sequencing was blood. The chain is built from TRBV2 and TRBJ2-3; 11 bases agree with TRBD2. CDR3 protein: CVSRPTSGTSTDTQYF. The DNA of the CDR3 is TGTGTCAGCAGGCCGACTAGCGGGACTAGCACAGATACGCAGTATTTT.